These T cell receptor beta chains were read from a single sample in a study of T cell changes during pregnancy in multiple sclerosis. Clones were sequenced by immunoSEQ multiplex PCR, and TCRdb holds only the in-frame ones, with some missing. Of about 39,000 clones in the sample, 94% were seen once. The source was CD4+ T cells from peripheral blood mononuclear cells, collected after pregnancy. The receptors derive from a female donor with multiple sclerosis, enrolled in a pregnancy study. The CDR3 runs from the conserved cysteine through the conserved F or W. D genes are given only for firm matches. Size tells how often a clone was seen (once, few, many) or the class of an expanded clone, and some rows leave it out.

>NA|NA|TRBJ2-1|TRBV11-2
CASSLVHSASYNEQFF
TGTGCCAGCAGCTTAGTGCACTCCGCATCCTACAATGAGCAGTTCTTC
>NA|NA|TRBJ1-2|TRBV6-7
CASSPRTAAHYGYTF
TGTGCCAGCAGCCCAAGGACAGCTGCTCACTATGGCTACACCTTC
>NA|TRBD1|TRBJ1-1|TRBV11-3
CASSPGAGGSTEAFF
TGTGCCAGCAGCCCCGGGGCAGGGGGGTCAACTGAAGCTTTCTTT
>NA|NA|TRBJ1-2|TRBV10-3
CAITGSDYGYTF
TGTGCCATCACGGGATCAGACTATGGCTACACCTTC
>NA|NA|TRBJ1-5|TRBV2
CASSELNPNQPQHF
TGTGCCAGCAGTGAACTAAATCCAAATCAGCCCCAGCATTTT
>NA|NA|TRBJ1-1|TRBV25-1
CASSARQLEGTEAFF
TGTGCCAGCAGTGCGCGACAATTAGAGGGCACTGAAGCTTTCTTT
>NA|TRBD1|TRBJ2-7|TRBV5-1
CASSSVVWTGVPSEQYF
TGCGCCAGCAGCTCGGTTGTTTGGACAGGGGTGCCCTCCGAGCAGTACTTC
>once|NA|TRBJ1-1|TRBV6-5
CASSSGLNTEAFF
TGTGCCAGCAGTTCCGGGTTGAACACTGAAGCTTTCTTT
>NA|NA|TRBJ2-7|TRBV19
CASSADSYEQYF
TGTGCCAGTAGTGCGGACAGTTACGAGCAGTACTTC
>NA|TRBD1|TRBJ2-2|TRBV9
CASSPGQGGTGELFF
TGTGCCAGCAGCCCGGGACAGGGTGGTACCGGGGAGCTGTTTTTT
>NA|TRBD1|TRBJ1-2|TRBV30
CAWGGTGGRYGYTF
TGTGCCTGGGGTGGGACAGGGGGCCGGTATGGCTACACCTTC
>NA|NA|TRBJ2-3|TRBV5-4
CASTLALGTDTQYF
TGTGCCAGCACCTTAGCTCTCGGCACAGATACGCAGTATTTT
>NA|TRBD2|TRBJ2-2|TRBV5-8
CASSLGRGFNTGELFF
TGTGCCAGCAGCTTGGGGCGGGGGTTTAACACCGGGGAGCTGTTTTTT
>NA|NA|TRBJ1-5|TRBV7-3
CASGAGLNQPQHF
TGTGCCAGCGGGGCAGGGCTTAATCAGCCCCAGCATTTT
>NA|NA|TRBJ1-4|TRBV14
CASSQNREKLFF
TGTGCCAGCAGCCAGAACCGGGAAAAACTGTTTTTT
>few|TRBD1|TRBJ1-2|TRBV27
CASSLTGDYGYTF
TGTGCCAGCAGTCTTACAGGGGACTATGGCTACACCTTC
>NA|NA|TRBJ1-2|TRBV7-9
CASSSQGYGYTF
TGTGCCAGCAGCTCGCAGGGGTATGGCTACACCTTC
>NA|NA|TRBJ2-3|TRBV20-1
CSATLTDTQYF
TGCAGTGCTACACTCACAGATACGCAGTATTTT
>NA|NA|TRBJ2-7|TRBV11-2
CASSPDTYEQYF
TGTGCCAGCAGCCCGGACACTTACGAGCAGTACTTC
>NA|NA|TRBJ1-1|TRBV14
CASSRALAGLGAEAFF
TGTGCCAGCAGCCGGGCTCTGGCAGGGCTAGGCGCTGAAGCTTTCTTT
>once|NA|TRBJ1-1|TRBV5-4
CASRTLETEAFF
TGTGCCAGCAGGACGTTGGAGACTGAAGCTTTCTTT
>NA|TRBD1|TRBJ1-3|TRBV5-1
CASSVGQGGNTIYF
TGCGCCAGCAGCGTGGGACAGGGTGGAAACACCATATATTTT
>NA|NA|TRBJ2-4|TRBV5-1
CASSLLDRIDIQYF
TGCGCCAGCAGCTTACTCGACAGAATCGACATTCAGTACTTC
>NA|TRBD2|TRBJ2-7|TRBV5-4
CASTTGGKEDEQYF
TGTGCCAGCACTACGGGGGGGAAAGAGGACGAGCAGTACTTC
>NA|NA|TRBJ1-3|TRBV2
CASSEAGQPGNTIYF
TGTGCCAGCAGTGAAGCGGGCCAACCTGGAAACACCATATATTTT
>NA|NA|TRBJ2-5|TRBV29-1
CSVVREKETQYF
TGCAGCGTTGTTCGAGAAAAAGAGACCCAGTACTTC
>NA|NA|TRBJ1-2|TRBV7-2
CASSLATGKGYGYTF
TGTGCCAGCAGCTTAGCTACAGGGAAAGGGTATGGCTACACCTTC
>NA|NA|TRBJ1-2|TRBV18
CASSPLGITGGYTF
TGTGCCAGCTCACCACTGGGTATTACGGGTGGCTACACCTTC
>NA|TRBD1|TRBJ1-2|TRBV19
CASSMEQGAYYGYTF
TGTGCCAGTAGTATGGAACAGGGGGCCTACTATGGCTACACCTTC
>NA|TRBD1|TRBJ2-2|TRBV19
CASSGGQGAIGELFF
TGTGCCAGTAGTGGGGGACAGGGGGCTATCGGGGAGCTGTTTTTT
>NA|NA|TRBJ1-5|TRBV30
CAWDGQPNQPQHF
TGTGCCTGGGACGGACAGCCCAATCAGCCCCAGCATTTT
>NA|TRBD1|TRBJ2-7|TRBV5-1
CASSRTGSSYEQYF
TGCGCCAGCAGCAGGACAGGTAGCTCCTACGAGCAGTACTTC
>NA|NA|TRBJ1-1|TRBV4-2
CASSPRALFTELVF
TGTGCCAGCAGCCCGCGGGCTCTCTTTACGGAGCTTGTCTTT
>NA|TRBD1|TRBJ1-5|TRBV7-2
CASSTGGRSNQPQHF
TGTGCCAGCAGCACAGGGGGACGGAGCAATCAGCCCCAGCATTTT
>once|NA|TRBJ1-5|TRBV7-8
CASSLARGPNQPQHF
TGTGCCAGCAGCTTAGCCCGCGGTCCCAATCAGCCCCAGCATTTT
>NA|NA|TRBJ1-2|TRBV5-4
CASSLGGWSDGYTF
TGTGCCAGCAGCTTGGGAGGTTGGTCGGATGGCTACACCTTC
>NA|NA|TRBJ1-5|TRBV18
CASSLLGQGNQPQHF
TGTGCCAGCTCACTGCTGGGCCAGGGAAATCAGCCCCAGCATTTT
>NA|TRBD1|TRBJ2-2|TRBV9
CASSGTGAPGELFF
TGTGCCAGCAGCGGTACAGGGGCTCCCGGGGAGCTGTTTTTT
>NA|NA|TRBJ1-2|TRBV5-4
CASSLDQGTNGYTF
TGTGCCAGCAGCTTGGATCAGGGGACCAATGGCTACACCTTC
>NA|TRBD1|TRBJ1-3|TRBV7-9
CASSSGQSGNTIYF
TGTGCCAGCAGCTCGGGACAGTCTGGAAACACCATATATTTT
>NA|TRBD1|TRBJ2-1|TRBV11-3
CASSLEGGQEYNEQFF
TGTGCCAGCAGCTTAGAAGGGGGACAGGAATACAATGAGCAGTTCTTC
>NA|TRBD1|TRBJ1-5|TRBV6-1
CASSAGTAINQPQHF
TGTGCCAGCAGCGCCGGGACAGCTATCAATCAGCCCCAGCATTTT
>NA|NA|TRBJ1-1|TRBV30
CAWSRQVYTEAFF
TGTGCCTGGAGTCGGCAGGTCTACACTGAAGCTTTCTTT
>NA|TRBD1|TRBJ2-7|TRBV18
CASSPTGAGEQYF
TGTGCCAGCTCACCAACAGGGGCTGGGGAGCAGTACTTC
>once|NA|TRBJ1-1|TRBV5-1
CASSLEQGLLNTEAFF
TGCGCCAGCAGCTTGGAACAGGGCCTCTTGAACACTGAAGCTTTCTTT
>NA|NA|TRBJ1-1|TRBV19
CASSLQGWSENTEAFF
TGTGCCAGTAGCCTACAGGGATGGTCAGAGAACACTGAAGCTTTCTTT
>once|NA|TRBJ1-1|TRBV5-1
CASSWRRGTTEAFF
TGCGCCAGCAGCTGGCGGCGGGGAACCACTGAAGCTTTCTTT
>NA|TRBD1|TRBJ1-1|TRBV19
CASRDRSRHMNTEAFF
TGTGCCAGTAGGGACAGGAGCCGCCATATGAACACTGAAGCTTTCTTT
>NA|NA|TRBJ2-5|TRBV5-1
CASSSTRLVYETQYF
TGCGCCAGCAGCTCGACCCGACTAGTATATGAGACCCAGTACTTC
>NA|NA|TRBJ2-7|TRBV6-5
CASSRRGGLSYEQYF
TGTGCCAGCTCCCGGCGGGGTGGGTTAAGTTACGAGCAGTACTTC
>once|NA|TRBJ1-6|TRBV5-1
CASSLAVANSDLHF
TGCGCCAGCAGCTTGGCCGTAGCCAATTCAGACCTCCACTTT
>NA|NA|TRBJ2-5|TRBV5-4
CASSPKLGGTKETQYF
TGTGCCAGCAGCCCCAAACTTGGGGGGACCAAAGAGACCCAGTACTTC
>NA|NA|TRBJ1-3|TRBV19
CASSIGLTGSSGNTIYF
TGTGCCAGTAGTATAGGCCTAACAGGGAGCTCTGGAAACACCATATATTTT
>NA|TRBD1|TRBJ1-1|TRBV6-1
CASSSYRGGTEAFF
TGTGCCAGCAGTTCATACAGGGGAGGCACTGAAGCTTTCTTT
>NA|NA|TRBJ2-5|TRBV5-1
CASSLSGEETQYF
TGCGCCAGCAGCTTGTCAGGGGAAGAGACCCAGTACTTC